A selection of T cell receptor beta chains follows, all from one sample in a study of PD-1 blockade in mismatch repair-deficient tumors. Here immunoSEQ multiplex PCR was the method, and the copy in TCRdb shows in-frame clones only, minus some. The sample lists 130,000 or so clones; roughly nine tenths were seen once. This specimen was peripheral blood, taken 44 weeks after starting pembrolizumab. Receptor source: an adult with mismatch repair-deficient cancer. Both conserved end residues are part of each CDR3. The order of the fields is clone size, D gene, V gene, CDR3 length, J gene, CDR3 protein, CDR3 DNA. The D gene is left open where the match is weak. Expanded clones get a size class; other rows say once, few or many, or leave the size out.

clone_size: -; d_call: -; v_call: TRBV7-9; cdr3_length: 15; j_call: TRBJ2-3; cdr3_aa: CASSLWNRVADTQYF; cdr3_nt: TGTGCCAGCAGCTTATGGAACAGGGTGGCAGATACGCAGTATTTT
clone_size: -; d_call: -; v_call: TRBV5-4; cdr3_length: 17; j_call: TRBJ2-5; cdr3_aa: CASSLDPGILTQETQYF; cdr3_nt: TGTGCCAGCAGCTTGGACCCCGGTATTTTGACACAAGAGACCCAGTACTTC
clone_size: -; d_call: -; v_call: TRBV5-1; cdr3_length: 13; j_call: TRBJ2-5; cdr3_aa: CASALGVGETQYF; cdr3_nt: TGCGCCAGCGCCCTGGGCGTGGGGGAGACCCAGTACTTC
clone_size: -; d_call: TRBD1; v_call: TRBV19; cdr3_length: 14; j_call: TRBJ2-7; cdr3_aa: CASSISGGDYEQYF; cdr3_nt: TGTGCCAGTAGTATTTCAGGGGGAGACTACGAGCAGTACTTC
clone_size: -; d_call: TRBD2; v_call: TRBV27; cdr3_length: 15; j_call: TRBJ2-7; cdr3_aa: CASTGMGTSGYEQYF; cdr3_nt: TGTGCCAGCACCGGCATGGGGACTAGCGGTTACGAGCAGTACTTC
clone_size: -; d_call: TRBD1; v_call: TRBV9; cdr3_length: 16; j_call: TRBJ2-5; cdr3_aa: CASSALTGKSRETQYF; cdr3_nt: TGTGCCAGCAGCGCTTTGACAGGGAAGAGTCGAGAGACCCAGTACTTC
clone_size: -; d_call: -; v_call: TRBV9; cdr3_length: 14; j_call: TRBJ2-3; cdr3_aa: CASSAISYTDTQYF; cdr3_nt: TGTGCCAGCAGCGCCATTAGTTACACAGATACGCAGTATTTT
clone_size: -; d_call: -; v_call: TRBV21-1; cdr3_length: 14; j_call: TRBJ2-3; cdr3_aa: CATTQGECTDTQYF; cdr3_nt: TGTGCCACCACACAGGGGGAATGCACAGATACGCAGTATTTT
clone_size: -; d_call: -; v_call: TRBV11-2; cdr3_length: 15; j_call: TRBJ1-2; cdr3_aa: CASSLDTGFVEGYTF; cdr3_nt: TGTGCCAGCAGCTTAGACACAGGGTTTGTGGAGGGCTACACCTTC
clone_size: -; d_call: -; v_call: TRBV7-9; cdr3_length: 12; j_call: TRBJ1-1; cdr3_aa: CASSLGITEAFF; cdr3_nt: TGTGCCAGCAGCTTAGGCATCACTGAAGCTTTCTTT
clone_size: -; d_call: TRBD1; v_call: TRBV10-2; cdr3_length: 15; j_call: TRBJ2-7; cdr3_aa: CASSPSAGGWYEQYF; cdr3_nt: TGCGCCAGCAGCCCCTCCGCAGGGGGCTGGTACGAGCAGTACTTC
clone_size: -; d_call: TRBD1; v_call: TRBV28; cdr3_length: 19; j_call: TRBJ2-7; cdr3_aa: CASAFVHPWAGQGPYEQYF; cdr3_nt: TGTGCCAGCGCTTTTGTCCATCCATGGGCGGGACAGGGTCCCTACGAGCAGTACTTC
clone_size: -; d_call: TRBD2; v_call: TRBV9; cdr3_length: 15; j_call: TRBJ2-5; cdr3_aa: CASSGASGRSETQYF; cdr3_nt: TGTGCCAGCAGCGGGGCTAGCGGGAGGTCCGAGACCCAGTACTTC
clone_size: -; d_call: TRBD1; v_call: TRBV6-5; cdr3_length: 16; j_call: TRBJ2-3; cdr3_aa: CASSYSPGQGSDTQYF; cdr3_nt: TGTGCCAGCAGTTACTCGCCGGGACAGGGGTCAGATACGCAGTATTTT
clone_size: -; d_call: -; v_call: TRBV19; cdr3_length: 13; j_call: TRBJ1-2; cdr3_aa: CASSLTLRYGYTF; cdr3_nt: TGTGCCAGTAGTTTGACGCTACGTTATGGCTACACCTTC
clone_size: -; d_call: -; v_call: TRBV18; cdr3_length: 14; j_call: TRBJ1-2; cdr3_aa: CASSPFPPSGGYTF; cdr3_nt: TGTGCCAGCTCACCATTTCCGCCTTCGGGTGGCTACACCTTC
clone_size: -; d_call: -; v_call: TRBV19; cdr3_length: 12; j_call: TRBJ1-5; cdr3_aa: CASSIARGPQHF; cdr3_nt: TGTGCCAGTAGTATAGCCCGGGGGCCCCAGCATTTT
clone_size: -; d_call: -; v_call: TRBV11-2; cdr3_length: 15; j_call: TRBJ2-7; cdr3_aa: CASSPPPVISYEQYF; cdr3_nt: TGTGCCAGCAGCCCGCCCCCCGTCATCTCCTACGAGCAGTACTTC
clone_size: -; d_call: -; v_call: TRBV7-9; cdr3_length: 14; j_call: TRBJ2-3; cdr3_aa: CASSLGAGTDTQYF; cdr3_nt: TGTGCCAGCAGCTTAGGGGCCGGCACAGATACGCAGTATTTT
clone_size: -; d_call: TRBD2; v_call: TRBV6-1; cdr3_length: 15; j_call: TRBJ2-7; cdr3_aa: CASSEVAGDPYEQYF; cdr3_nt: TGTGCCAGCAGTGAAGTGGCGGGAGACCCCTACGAGCAGTACTTC
clone_size: -; d_call: -; v_call: TRBV9; cdr3_length: 18; j_call: TRBJ2-2; cdr3_aa: CASSVVPNGQANTGELFF; cdr3_nt: TGTGCCAGCAGCGTAGTTCCCAATGGGCAGGCGAACACCGGGGAGCTGTTTTTT
clone_size: -; d_call: -; v_call: TRBV10-3; cdr3_length: 14; j_call: TRBJ2-4; cdr3_aa: CAISDSGGKNIQYF; cdr3_nt: TGTGCCATCAGTGACTCTGGGGGGAAAAACATTCAGTACTTC
clone_size: -; d_call: TRBD2; v_call: TRBV7-9; cdr3_length: 18; j_call: TRBJ2-7; cdr3_aa: CASSPKTGTSGLSYEQYF; cdr3_nt: TGTGCCAGCAGCCCAAAGACCGGGACTAGCGGACTCTCCTACGAGCAGTACTTC
clone_size: -; d_call: TRBD2; v_call: TRBV7-9; cdr3_length: 18; j_call: TRBJ2-5; cdr3_aa: CASSSTGWGLAGTETQYF; cdr3_nt: TGTGCCAGCAGCTCGACCGGGTGGGGACTAGCGGGAACCGAGACCCAGTACTTC
clone_size: -; d_call: -; v_call: TRBV5-1; cdr3_length: 15; j_call: TRBJ1-2; cdr3_aa: CASSSRIDRLGGYTF; cdr3_nt: TGCGCCAGCAGCTCCAGAATTGACAGGCTCGGCGGCTACACCTTC
clone_size: -; d_call: TRBD1; v_call: TRBV25-1; cdr3_length: 16; j_call: TRBJ2-3; cdr3_aa: CASSDPNRGGTDTQYF; cdr3_nt: TGTGCCAGCAGTGATCCCAACAGGGGTGGCACAGATACGCAGTATTTT
clone_size: -; d_call: -; v_call: TRBV4-1; cdr3_length: 14; j_call: TRBJ1-2; cdr3_aa: CASSRGPLSYGYTF; cdr3_nt: TGCGCCAGCAGCCGGGGCCCTTTGTCCTATGGCTACACCTTC
clone_size: -; d_call: -; v_call: TRBV4-3; cdr3_length: 16; j_call: TRBJ1-4; cdr3_aa: CASSGVLETINEKLFF; cdr3_nt: TGCGCCAGCAGCGGGGTCCTCGAGACAATTAATGAAAAACTGTTTTTT
clone_size: -; d_call: TRBD1; v_call: TRBV10-3; cdr3_length: 14; j_call: TRBJ1-1; cdr3_aa: CAISPGQGNTEAFF; cdr3_nt: TGTGCCATCAGTCCGGGACAGGGGAACACTGAAGCTTTCTTT
clone_size: few; d_call: -; v_call: TRBV5-1; cdr3_length: 15; j_call: TRBJ2-3; cdr3_aa: CASSLVAYSTDTQYF; cdr3_nt: TGCGCCAGCAGCTTGGTAGCGTATAGCACAGATACGCAGTATTTT
clone_size: -; d_call: -; v_call: TRBV28; cdr3_length: 16; j_call: TRBJ1-3; cdr3_aa: CASSLFTVYSGNTIYF; cdr3_nt: TGTGCCAGCAGTTTATTTACTGTTTACTCTGGAAACACCATATATTTT
clone_size: -; d_call: -; v_call: TRBV2; cdr3_length: 16; j_call: TRBJ1-5; cdr3_aa: CASRDAGTGPNQPQHF; cdr3_nt: TGTGCCAGCAGGGATGCCGGCACAGGGCCAAATCAGCCCCAGCATTTT
clone_size: -; d_call: -; v_call: TRBV6-6; cdr3_length: 14; j_call: TRBJ2-1; cdr3_aa: CATLGSGAGNEQFF; cdr3_nt: TGTGCCACCTTGGGTTCGGGGGCCGGGAATGAGCAGTTCTTC
clone_size: -; d_call: TRBD1; v_call: TRBV6-5; cdr3_length: 15; j_call: TRBJ1-2; cdr3_aa: CASSAGTGGNYGYTF; cdr3_nt: TGTGCCAGCAGTGCCGGGACAGGTGGTAACTATGGCTACACCTTC
clone_size: -; d_call: -; v_call: TRBV27; cdr3_length: 14; j_call: TRBJ1-5; cdr3_aa: CASRQTVGNQPQHF; cdr3_nt: TGTGCCAGCAGGCAGACAGTGGGCAATCAGCCCCAGCATTTT
clone_size: -; d_call: -; v_call: TRBV10-3; cdr3_length: 19; j_call: TRBJ2-7; cdr3_aa: CAISESGAAHFDYGHEQYF; cdr3_nt: TGTGCCATCAGTGAGTCGGGTGCTGCCCACTTCGACTACGGCCACGAGCAGTACTTC
clone_size: -; d_call: -; v_call: TRBV7-6; cdr3_length: 14; j_call: TRBJ1-2; cdr3_aa: CASSSGVLNYGYTF; cdr3_nt: TGTGCCAGCAGCTCTGGGGTTCTTAACTATGGCTACACCTTC
clone_size: -; d_call: -; v_call: TRBV5-6; cdr3_length: 15; j_call: TRBJ2-1; cdr3_aa: CASSLALASYNEQFF; cdr3_nt: TGTGCCAGCAGCTTGGCTCTGGCCTCCTACAATGAGCAGTTCTTC
clone_size: -; d_call: -; v_call: TRBV27; cdr3_length: 13; j_call: TRBJ2-7; cdr3_aa: CASSSGHQYEQYF; cdr3_nt: TGTGCCAGCAGTTCGGGACACCAGTACGAGCAGTACTTC
clone_size: -; d_call: -; v_call: TRBV4-1; cdr3_length: 15; j_call: TRBJ2-2; cdr3_aa: CASSPGTANTGELFF; cdr3_nt: TGCGCCAGCAGCCCCGGGACCGCGAACACCGGGGAGCTGTTTTTT
clone_size: -; d_call: TRBD2; v_call: TRBV6-4; cdr3_length: 15; j_call: TRBJ2-1; cdr3_aa: CASSETTSGSHEQFF; cdr3_nt: TGTGCCAGCAGTGAGACGACTAGCGGGAGCCATGAGCAGTTCTTC
clone_size: -; d_call: -; v_call: TRBV2; cdr3_length: 13; j_call: TRBJ2-7; cdr3_aa: CASRGIPTYEQYF; cdr3_nt: TGTGCCAGCAGGGGGATCCCAACCTACGAGCAGTACTTC
clone_size: once; d_call: -; v_call: TRBV11-2; cdr3_length: 15; j_call: TRBJ2-5; cdr3_aa: CASSLRGSWRETQYF; cdr3_nt: TGTGCCAGCAGCTTAAGGGGGTCATGGCGCGAGACCCAGTACTTC
clone_size: -; d_call: -; v_call: TRBV6-5; cdr3_length: 11; j_call: TRBJ2-7; cdr3_aa: CATGTLYEQYF; cdr3_nt: TGTGCCACCGGGACCCTTTACGAGCAGTACTTC
clone_size: -; d_call: TRBD2; v_call: TRBV18; cdr3_length: 14; j_call: TRBJ2-7; cdr3_aa: CASSPLLAGAEQYF; cdr3_nt: TGTGCCAGCTCACCACTTCTAGCGGGAGCCGAGCAGTACTTC
clone_size: -; d_call: TRBD2; v_call: TRBV27; cdr3_length: 16; j_call: TRBJ2-1; cdr3_aa: CASSPNPGRAYNEQFF; cdr3_nt: TGTGCCAGCAGTCCGAATCCCGGGAGGGCCTACAATGAGCAGTTCTTC
clone_size: -; d_call: TRBD1; v_call: TRBV29-1; cdr3_length: 13; j_call: TRBJ1-2; cdr3_aa: CSVEARTGDGYTF; cdr3_nt: TGCAGCGTTGAAGCCCGGACAGGGGACGGCTACACCTTC
clone_size: few; d_call: -; v_call: TRBV27; cdr3_length: 15; j_call: TRBJ1-5; cdr3_aa: CASSLGPGGNQPQHF; cdr3_nt: TGTGCCAGCAGTTTAGGGCCAGGAGGCAATCAGCCCCAGCATTTT
clone_size: -; d_call: TRBD1; v_call: TRBV5-4; cdr3_length: 15; j_call: TRBJ2-7; cdr3_aa: CASSQDGDSSYEQYF; cdr3_nt: TGTGCCAGCAGCCAAGATGGGGACAGCTCCTACGAGCAGTACTTC
clone_size: -; d_call: -; v_call: TRBV5-1; cdr3_length: 16; j_call: TRBJ1-3; cdr3_aa: CASSLGFSSSGNTIYF; cdr3_nt: TGCGCCAGCAGCTTGGGGTTCTCGAGCTCTGGAAACACCATATATTTT
clone_size: -; d_call: -; v_call: TRBV19; cdr3_length: 14; j_call: TRBJ2-4; cdr3_aa: CASSNGGQTNIQYF; cdr3_nt: TGTGCCAGTAGTAACGGGGGACAGACAAACATTCAGTACTTC
clone_size: -; d_call: TRBD1; v_call: TRBV7-4; cdr3_length: 15; j_call: TRBJ2-7; cdr3_aa: CASSKDRVGAYEQYF; cdr3_nt: TGTGCCAGCAGCAAAGACAGGGTCGGAGCCTACGAGCAGTACTTC
clone_size: -; d_call: -; v_call: TRBV13; cdr3_length: 14; j_call: TRBJ1-3; cdr3_aa: CASSLAHSKNTIYF; cdr3_nt: TGTGCCAGCAGCTTAGCCCACAGTAAAAACACCATATATTTT
clone_size: -; d_call: -; v_call: TRBV27; cdr3_length: 13; j_call: TRBJ2-1; cdr3_aa: CASSLIRAGEQFF; cdr3_nt: TGTGCCAGCAGTTTAATCCGCGCGGGGGAGCAGTTCTTC
clone_size: -; d_call: -; v_call: TRBV7-3; cdr3_length: 15; j_call: TRBJ2-7; cdr3_aa: CASSLTGGLSYEQYF; cdr3_nt: TGTGCCAGCAGCTTAACCGGGGGCCTCTCCTACGAGCAGTACTTC
clone_size: -; d_call: -; v_call: TRBV27; cdr3_length: 14; j_call: TRBJ2-5; cdr3_aa: CASSFLGPKATQYF; cdr3_nt: TGTGCCAGCAGTTTCTTGGGCCCGAAGGCGACCCAGTACTTC
clone_size: -; d_call: TRBD1; v_call: TRBV12-5; cdr3_length: 17; j_call: TRBJ2-7; cdr3_aa: CASGLVPTGRGLGEQYF; cdr3_nt: TGTGCTAGTGGTTTGGTCCCGACGGGCAGGGGGCTGGGGGAGCAGTACTTC
clone_size: -; d_call: TRBD2; v_call: TRBV5-6; cdr3_length: 14; j_call: TRBJ2-7; cdr3_aa: CASSSTLAGQKQYF; cdr3_nt: TGTGCCAGCAGCTCGACGTTAGCGGGGCAAAAGCAGTACTTC